This T cell receptor beta chain stems from a study of cytomegalovirus exposure and HLA in healthy donors. Comments on this clone: Its specificity is unknown.

The PCR ran on 60 Vbeta and 13 Jbeta primers. The table came from immunoSEQ multiplex PCR; TCRdb's copy has only in-frame clones and leaves some out. The sample gives over 95,000 clones, around 77% of which show up once; 9.5% to 12% is in the top ten. CDR1 and CDR2 (germline): SGHRS, YFSETQ. The CDR3 sequence is 13 residues long. The germline V and J ends were trimmed by 4 bases and 4 bases, with 11 bases remaining between them. Study findings and constraints: About 180 TCR beta chains were listed as cytomegalovirus-associated. Later analysis suggested most CMV-associated TCR beta chains were HLA-restricted.

The gene calls are TRBV5-1 and TRBJ1-2; no firm D call. The sequenced sample consisted of PBMCs. The TCR sequence derives from a man aged 35 to 55 in good health and CMV-seropositive. The CDR3 nucleotides are TGCGCCAGCAGCCCGCCAGGTGGCTATGGCTACACCTTC. This encodes CASSPPGGYGYTF.